The rows below give T cell receptor beta chains drawn from one sample of a study of cytomegalovirus exposure and HLA in healthy donors. TCRdb keeps only in-frame clones here, not all; method: immunoSEQ multiplex PCR. The table records roughly 130,000 clones, roughly 80% of them present only once. What was sequenced was PBMCs. These receptors were obtained from a male donor in good health and CMV-seropositive. Both conserved end residues are part of each CDR3. A D gene is named only where the DNA matches it firmly. Clone size is shown for a subset of rows, as once, few, many or a class of expanded clone.

CDR3	DNA	J	V	size	D	length
CASSPGGGGAGEKLFF	TGCGCCAGCAGCCCGGGGGGAGGAGGGGCGGGTGAAAAACTGTTTTTT	TRBJ1-4	TRBV4-3	-	-	16
CASSGQPNEKLFF	TGTGCCAGCAGTGGACAGCCGAATGAAAAACTGTTTTTT	TRBJ1-4	TRBV6-1	-	-	13
CASSRGGSLYEQYF	TGTGCCAGCAGTCGAGGGGGTAGCCTCTACGAGCAGTACTTC	TRBJ2-7	TRBV6-5	-	-	14
CASSLDPLAGGSEQFF	TGTGCCAGCAGCTTAGATCCTCTAGCGGGAGGTTCTGAGCAGTTCTTC	TRBJ2-1	TRBV11-3	-	TRBD2	16
CASSHGQGDGDTQYF	TGTGCCAGCTCCCACGGACAGGGGGATGGAGATACGCAGTATTTT	TRBJ2-3	TRBV18	-	TRBD1	15
CASSFGQGNQPQHF	TGTGCCAGCAGTTTCGGCCAGGGGAATCAGCCCCAGCATTTT	TRBJ1-5	TRBV27	-	-	14
CASSSRDRGYYGYTF	TGTGCCAGCAGCTCCCGGGACAGGGGGTACTATGGCTACACCTTC	TRBJ1-2	TRBV11-2	-	TRBD1	15
CSVEKEAGGYGKLFF	TGCAGCGTTGAGAAAGAGGCAGGGGGCTATGGAAAACTGTTTTTT	TRBJ1-4	TRBV29-1	-	TRBD1	15
CASSFISGELFF	TGTGCCAGCAGCTTTATCTCCGGGGAGCTGTTTTTT	TRBJ2-2	TRBV13	-	-	12
CASSMTLYSSGANVLTF	TGTGCCAGTAGTATGACACTTTATAGCTCTGGGGCCAACGTCCTGACTTTC	TRBJ2-6	TRBV19	-	-	17
CASSLPRTGPNEKLFF	TGTGCCAGCAGCTTACCCCGGACAGGGCCGAATGAAAAACTGTTTTTT	TRBJ1-4	TRBV7-9	few	TRBD1	16
CASSGVAGGTDTQYF	TGCGCCAGCAGTGGAGTGGCAGGGGGCACAGATACGCAGTATTTT	TRBJ2-3	TRBV5-1	-	-	15
CASSLSPYYEQYF	TGTGCCAGCAGTTTATCCCCTTACTACGAGCAGTACTTC	TRBJ2-7	TRBV27	-	-	13
CAISESGRYEQYF	TGTGCCATCAGTGAGTCGGGGCGATACGAGCAGTACTTC	TRBJ2-7	TRBV10-3	-	-	13
CACSPLSGNTEAFF	TGTGCCTGCTCTCCTTTGAGCGGGAACACTGAAGCTTTCTTT	TRBJ1-1	TRBV28	-	-	14
CASSLSVFTDTQYF	TGTGCCAGCAGCTTATCGGTTTTCACAGATACGCAGTATTTT	TRBJ2-3	TRBV11-3	-	-	14
CASSLALEYDEQFF	TGTGCCAGCAGCTTAGCCCTAGAGTACGATGAGCAGTTCTTC	TRBJ2-1	TRBV13	-	-	14
CASSIGSTSDEQYF	TGTGCCAGTAGTATCGGCTCCACTAGCGACGAGCAGTACTTC	TRBJ2-7	TRBV19	-	TRBD2	14
CASSSGLWDRDSYEQYF	TGTGCCAGCAGCTCCGGCTTATGGGACAGGGACTCCTACGAGCAGTACTTC	TRBJ2-7	TRBV5-4	-	TRBD1	17
CASSVATGSYEQYF	TGTGCCAGCAGCGTAGCTACAGGCTCCTACGAGCAGTACTTC	TRBJ2-7	TRBV9	-	-	14
CASTESAGGPGEQYF	TGTGCCAGCACCGAATCAGCGGGGGGGCCCGGCGAGCAGTACTTC	TRBJ2-7	TRBV28	once	TRBD2	15
CASSKGQGTNEQFF	TGTGCCAGCTCTAAGGGACAGGGGACCAATGAGCAGTTCTTC	TRBJ2-1	TRBV9	-	TRBD1	14
CASSETGATEAFF	TGTGCCAGCAGTGAAACAGGAGCAACTGAAGCTTTCTTT	TRBJ1-1	TRBV2	once	-	13
CASTLSTGGYGYTF	TGTGCCAGCACCCTTTCGACAGGGGGATATGGCTACACCTTC	TRBJ1-2	TRBV7-8	-	TRBD1	14
CASSSGWDQPQHF	TGTGCCAGCAGCTCAGGGTGGGATCAGCCCCAGCATTTT	TRBJ1-5	TRBV7-2	-	-	13
CASSRTPSGRAPNEQFF	TGCGCCAGCAGCCGAACGCCTAGCGGGAGGGCTCCCAATGAGCAGTTCTTC	TRBJ2-1	TRBV5-1	-	TRBD2	17
CAIPILAQAEAFF	TGTGCCATTCCAATTCTAGCTCAGGCCGAAGCTTTCTTT	TRBJ1-1	TRBV27	-	-	13
CASSSRGEQFF	TGTGCCAGCAGCTCACGGGGTGAGCAGTTCTTC	TRBJ2-1	TRBV5-4	-	-	11
CASSVSDASTEQYF	TGTGCCAGTAGTGTCTCTGACGCCTCGACTGAGCAGTACTTC	TRBJ2-7	TRBV19	-	-	14
CATAWGRVKTGELFF	TGTGCCACCGCCTGGGGCAGGGTAAAGACCGGGGAGCTGTTTTTT	TRBJ2-2	TRBV6-5	-	-	15
CASSLVGEGLARAYEQYF	TGTGCCAGCAGCTTAGTGGGGGAAGGGCTAGCGCGGGCCTACGAGCAGTACTTC	TRBJ2-7	TRBV11-2	-	-	18
CASTGDRGPYEQYF	TGTGCCAGCACCGGAGACAGAGGCCCCTACGAGCAGTACTTC	TRBJ2-7	TRBV28	-	-	14
CASSLASGRVLFGELFF	TGTGCCAGCAGCTTAGCGTCGGGCAGGGTCCTTTTTGGGGAGCTGTTTTTT	TRBJ2-2	TRBV7-2	-	-	17
CASSPHDGSRAKNSQYF	TGTGCCAGCAGTCCACACGACGGGAGCCGGGCCAAAAACAGTCAGTACTTC	TRBJ2-4	TRBV27	-	-	17
CASSLDGTGGQETQYF	TGTGCCAGCAGCTTAGATGGGACAGGGGGGCAAGAGACCCAGTACTTC	TRBJ2-5	TRBV11-2	-	TRBD1	16
CASSFSGANVLTF	TGTGCCAGCAGCTTCAGTGGGGCCAACGTCCTGACTTTC	TRBJ2-6	TRBV7-3	-	-	13
CASSLVSGGGESPLHF	TGCGCCAGCAGCTTGGTGTCGGGAGGGGGCGAGTCACCCCTCCACTTT	TRBJ1-6	TRBV5-1	-	TRBD1	16
CASSLGRYNEQFF	TGTGCCAGCAGCTTAGGCCGGTACAATGAGCAGTTCTTC	TRBJ2-1	TRBV11-2	-	-	13
CASSINPAGETQYF	TGTGCCAGTAGTATCAATCCTGCGGGGGAGACCCAGTACTTC	TRBJ2-5	TRBV19	few	-	14